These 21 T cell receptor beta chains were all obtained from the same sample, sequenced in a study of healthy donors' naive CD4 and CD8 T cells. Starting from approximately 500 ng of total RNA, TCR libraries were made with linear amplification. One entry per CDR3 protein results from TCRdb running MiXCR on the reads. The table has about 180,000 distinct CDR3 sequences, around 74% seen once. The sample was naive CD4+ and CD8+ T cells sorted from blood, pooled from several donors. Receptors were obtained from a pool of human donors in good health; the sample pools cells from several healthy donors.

The CDR3 loop is CSGRREVFPYEQYF. The CDR3 DNA reads as TGCAGCGGACGCAGGGAGGTTTTTCCCTACGAGCAGTACTTC. The V call is TRBV29-1, the J call TRBJ2-7; D perhaps matches TRBD2 (6 bases). In germline, CDR1 is SQVTM, CDR2 ANQGSEA. The CDR3 runs to 14 residues. With 7 bases removed from V and 2 bases from J, the gap between germline ends came to 18 bases.

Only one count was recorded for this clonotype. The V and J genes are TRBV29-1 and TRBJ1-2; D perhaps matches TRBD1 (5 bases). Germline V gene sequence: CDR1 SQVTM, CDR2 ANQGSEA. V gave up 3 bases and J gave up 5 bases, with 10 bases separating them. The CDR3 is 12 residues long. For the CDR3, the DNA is TGCAGCGTTGACAGGGAGGATTATGGCTACACCTTC. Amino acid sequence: CSVDREDYGYTF. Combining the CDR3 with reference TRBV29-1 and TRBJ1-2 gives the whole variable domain SAVISQKPSRDICQRGTSLTIQCQVDSQVTMMFWYRQQPGQSLTLIATANQGSEATYESGFVIDKFPISRPNLTFSTLTVSNMSPEDSSIYLCSVDREDYGYTFGSGTRLTVV.

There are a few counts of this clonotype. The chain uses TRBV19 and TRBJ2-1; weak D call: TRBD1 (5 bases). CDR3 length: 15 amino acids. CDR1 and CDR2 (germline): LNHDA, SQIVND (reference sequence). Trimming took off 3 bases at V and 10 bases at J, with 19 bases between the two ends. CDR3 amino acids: CASSILIGVSREQFF. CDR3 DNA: TGTGCCAGTAGTATTTTGATAGGGGTTTCCAGGGAGCAGTTCTTC.

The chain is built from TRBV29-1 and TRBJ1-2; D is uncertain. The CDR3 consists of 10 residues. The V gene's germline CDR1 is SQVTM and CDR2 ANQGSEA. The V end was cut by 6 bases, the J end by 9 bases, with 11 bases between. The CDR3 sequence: CSVPGMSYTF. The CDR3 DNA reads TGCAGCGTCCCGGGAATGAGCTACACCTTC.

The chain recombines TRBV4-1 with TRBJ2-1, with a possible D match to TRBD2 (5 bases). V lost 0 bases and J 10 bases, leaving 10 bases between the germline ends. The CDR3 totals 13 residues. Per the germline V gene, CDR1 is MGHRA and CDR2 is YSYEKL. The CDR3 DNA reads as TGCGCCAGCAGCCAAGAAAGCGGAGAAGAGCAGTTCTTC. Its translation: CASSQESGEEQFF.

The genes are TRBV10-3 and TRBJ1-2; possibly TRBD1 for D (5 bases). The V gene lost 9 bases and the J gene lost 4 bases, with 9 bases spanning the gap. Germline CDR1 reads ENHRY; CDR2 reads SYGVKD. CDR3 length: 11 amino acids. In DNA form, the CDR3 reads TGTGCCATTGGAGACAGCTATGGCTACACCTTC. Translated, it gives CAIGDSYGYTF.

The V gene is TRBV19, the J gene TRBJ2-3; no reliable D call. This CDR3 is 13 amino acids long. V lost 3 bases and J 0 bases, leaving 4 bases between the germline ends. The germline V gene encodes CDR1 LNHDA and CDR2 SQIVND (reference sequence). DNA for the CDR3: TGTGCCAGTAGTATCCCCAGCACAGATACGCAGTATTTT. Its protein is CASSIPSTDTQYF.

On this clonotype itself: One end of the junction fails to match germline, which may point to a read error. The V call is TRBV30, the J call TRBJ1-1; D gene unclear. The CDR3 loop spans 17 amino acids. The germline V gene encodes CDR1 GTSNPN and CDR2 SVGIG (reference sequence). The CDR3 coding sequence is TGTGCCTGGAGTGTAAAGTTTGCAGGAGGGAGGAACGCTGAAGCTTTCTTT. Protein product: CAWSVKFAGGRNAEAFF.

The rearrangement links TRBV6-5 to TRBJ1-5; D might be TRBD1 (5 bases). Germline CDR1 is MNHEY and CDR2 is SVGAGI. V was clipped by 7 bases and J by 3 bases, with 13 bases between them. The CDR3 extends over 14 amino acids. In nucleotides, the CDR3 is TGTGCCAGCATGGCCAGGGCATCCAATCAGCCCCAGCATTTT. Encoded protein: CASMARASNQPQHF.

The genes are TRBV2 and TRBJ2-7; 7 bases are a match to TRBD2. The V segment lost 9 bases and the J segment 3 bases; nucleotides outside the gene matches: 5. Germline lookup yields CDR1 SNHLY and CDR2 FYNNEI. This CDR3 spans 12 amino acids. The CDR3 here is CASRAGVYEQYF. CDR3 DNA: TGTGCCAGTCGGGCGGGAGTCTACGAGCAGTACTTC.

CDR3 bases: TGTGCCAGTAGTATAGACGGGAAGACATATGGCTACACCTTC. Encoded protein: CASSIDGKTYGYTF. The rearrangement uses TRBV19 and TRBJ1-2; D is unclear. The CDR3 consists of 14 residues. Trimming took 0 bases from V and 5 from J, leaving 10 bases between them. Germline assignment: CDR1 LNHDA and CDR2 SQIVND (reference sequence).

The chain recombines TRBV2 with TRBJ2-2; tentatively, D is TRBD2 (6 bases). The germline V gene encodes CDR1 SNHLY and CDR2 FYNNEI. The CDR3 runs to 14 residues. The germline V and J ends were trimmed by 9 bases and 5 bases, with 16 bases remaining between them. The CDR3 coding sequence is TGTGCCAGACCCCTGGAGGGGCATACCGGGGAGCTGTTTTTT. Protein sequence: CARPLEGHTGELFF.

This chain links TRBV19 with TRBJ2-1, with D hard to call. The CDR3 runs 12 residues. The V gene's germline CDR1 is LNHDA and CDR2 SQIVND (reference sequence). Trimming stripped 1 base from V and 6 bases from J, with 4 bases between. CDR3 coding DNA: TGTGCCAGTAGTATAGGCCTCAATGAGCAGTTCTTC. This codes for CASSIGLNEQFF. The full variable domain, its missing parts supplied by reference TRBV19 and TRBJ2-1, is DGGITQSPKYLFRKEGQNVTLSCEQNLNHDAMYWYRQDPGQGLRLIYYSQIVNDFQKGDIAEGYSVSREKKESFPLTVTSAQKNPTAFYLCASSIGLNEQFFGPGTRLTVL.

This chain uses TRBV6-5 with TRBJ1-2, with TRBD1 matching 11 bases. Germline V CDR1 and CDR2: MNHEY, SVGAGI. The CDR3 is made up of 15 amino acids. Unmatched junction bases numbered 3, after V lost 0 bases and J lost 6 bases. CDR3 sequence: CASSYSGQGADGYTF. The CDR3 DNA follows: TGTGCCAGCAGTTACTCCGGACAGGGGGCCGATGGCTACACCTTC.

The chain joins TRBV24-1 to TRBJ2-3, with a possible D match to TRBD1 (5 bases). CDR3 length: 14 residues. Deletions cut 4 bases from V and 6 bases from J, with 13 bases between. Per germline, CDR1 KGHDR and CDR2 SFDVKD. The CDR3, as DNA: TGTGCCACCAGTGAAACAGGACCTACGGATACGCAGTATTTT. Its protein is CATSETGPTDTQYF.

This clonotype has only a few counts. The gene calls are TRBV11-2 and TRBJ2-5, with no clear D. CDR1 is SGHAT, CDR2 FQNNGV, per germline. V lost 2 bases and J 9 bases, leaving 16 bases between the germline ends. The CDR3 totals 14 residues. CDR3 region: CASSLRPPWEPQYF. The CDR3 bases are TGTGCCAGCAGCTTAAGGCCACCTTGGGAACCCCAGTACTTC.

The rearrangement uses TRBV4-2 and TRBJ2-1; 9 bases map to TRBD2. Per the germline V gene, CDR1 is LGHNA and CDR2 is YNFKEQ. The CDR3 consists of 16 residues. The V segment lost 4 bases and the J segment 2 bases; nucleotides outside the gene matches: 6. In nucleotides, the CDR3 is TGTGCCAGCAGCCGGTTGACTAGCGGTGCCTACAATGAGCAGTTCTTC. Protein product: CASSRLTSGAYNEQFF.

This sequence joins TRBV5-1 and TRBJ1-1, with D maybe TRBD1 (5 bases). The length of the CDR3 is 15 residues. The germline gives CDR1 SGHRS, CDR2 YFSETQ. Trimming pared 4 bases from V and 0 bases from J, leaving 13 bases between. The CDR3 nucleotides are TGCGCCAGCAGCGTGGGGGATTGGATGAACACTGAAGCTTTCTTT. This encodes CASSVGDWMNTEAFF. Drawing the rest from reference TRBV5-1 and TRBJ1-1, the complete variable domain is KAGVTQTPRYLIKTRGQQVTLSCSPISGHRSVSWYQQTPGQGLQFLFEYFSETQRNKGNFPGRFSGRQFSNSRSEMNVSTLELGDSALYLCASSVGDWMNTEAFFGQGTRLTVV.

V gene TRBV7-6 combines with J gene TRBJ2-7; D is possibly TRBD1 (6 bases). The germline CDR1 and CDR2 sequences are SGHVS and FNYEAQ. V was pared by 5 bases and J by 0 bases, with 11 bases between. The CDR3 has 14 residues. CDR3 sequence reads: CASSLGQISYEQYF. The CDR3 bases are TGTGCCAGCAGCCTAGGACAGATCTCCTACGAGCAGTACTTC.

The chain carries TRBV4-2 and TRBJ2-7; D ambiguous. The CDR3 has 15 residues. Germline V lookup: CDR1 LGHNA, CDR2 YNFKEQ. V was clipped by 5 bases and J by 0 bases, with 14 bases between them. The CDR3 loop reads CASSSTPGPSYEQYF. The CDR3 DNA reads TGTGCCAGCAGCTCGACGCCGGGTCCCTCCTACGAGCAGTACTTC.

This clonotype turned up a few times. The CDR3 bases are TGTGCCACCCGGGCTGTCTCGGGGCAGTACTTC. Encoded protein: CATRAVSGQYF. This chain links TRBV6-5 with TRBJ2-7; D gene unclear. The V gene's germline CDR1 is MNHEY and CDR2 SVGAGI. Trimming took 10 bases from V and 9 from J, leaving 16 bases between them. CDR3 size: 11 residues.